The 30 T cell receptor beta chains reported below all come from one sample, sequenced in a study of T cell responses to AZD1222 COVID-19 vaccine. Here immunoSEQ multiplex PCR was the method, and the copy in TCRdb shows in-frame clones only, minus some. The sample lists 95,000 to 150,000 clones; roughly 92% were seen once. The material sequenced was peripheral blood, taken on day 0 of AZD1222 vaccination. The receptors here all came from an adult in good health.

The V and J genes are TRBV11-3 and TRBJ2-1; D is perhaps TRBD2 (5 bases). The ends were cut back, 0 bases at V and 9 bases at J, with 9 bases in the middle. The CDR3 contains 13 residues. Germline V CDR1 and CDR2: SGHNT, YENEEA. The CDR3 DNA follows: TGTGCCAGCAGCTTAGAAGCAGGAGGTGAGCAGTTCTTC. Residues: CASSLEAGGEQFF.

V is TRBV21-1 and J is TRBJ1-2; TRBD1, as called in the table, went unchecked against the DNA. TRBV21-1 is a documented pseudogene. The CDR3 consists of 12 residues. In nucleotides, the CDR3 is TGTGCCAGCCCCGGCAGGGGGCGTGGCTACACCTTC. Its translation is CASPGRGRGYTF.

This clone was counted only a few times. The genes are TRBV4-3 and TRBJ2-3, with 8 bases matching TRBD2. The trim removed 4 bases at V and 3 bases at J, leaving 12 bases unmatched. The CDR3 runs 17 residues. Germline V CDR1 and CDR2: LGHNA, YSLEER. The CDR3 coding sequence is TGCGCCAGCAGCCCCGACGGCGGCGGGAGGAAGACAGATACGCAGTATTTT. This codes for CASSPDGGGRKTDTQYF.

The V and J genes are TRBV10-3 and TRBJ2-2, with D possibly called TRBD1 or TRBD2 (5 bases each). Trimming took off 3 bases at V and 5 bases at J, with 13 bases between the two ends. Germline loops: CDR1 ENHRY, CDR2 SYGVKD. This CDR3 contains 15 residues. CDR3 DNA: TGTGCCATCAGTGAACGGGACGTAGGTACCGGGGAGCTGTTTTTT. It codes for CAISERDVGTGELFF.

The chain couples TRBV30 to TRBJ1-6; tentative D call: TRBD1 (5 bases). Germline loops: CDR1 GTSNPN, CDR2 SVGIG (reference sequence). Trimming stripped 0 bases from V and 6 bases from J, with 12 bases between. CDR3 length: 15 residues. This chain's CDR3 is CAWSVGGGFNSPLHF. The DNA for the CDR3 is TGTGCCTGGAGTGTCGGGGGGGGGTTTAATTCACCCCTCCACTTT.

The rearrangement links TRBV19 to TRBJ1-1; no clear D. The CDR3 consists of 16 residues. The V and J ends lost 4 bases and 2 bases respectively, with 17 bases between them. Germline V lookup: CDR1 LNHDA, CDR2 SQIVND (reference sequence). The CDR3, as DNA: TGTGCCAGTAGTAGCCAACCTTTCGGGGTTAACACTGAAGCTTTCTTT. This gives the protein CASSSQPFGVNTEAFF.

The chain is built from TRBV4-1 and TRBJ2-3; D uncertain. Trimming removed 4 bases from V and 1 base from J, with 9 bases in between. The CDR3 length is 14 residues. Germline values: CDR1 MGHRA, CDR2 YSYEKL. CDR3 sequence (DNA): TGCGCCAGCAGCCCCACTCCTCGCACAGATACGCAGTATTTT. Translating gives CASSPTPRTDTQYF.

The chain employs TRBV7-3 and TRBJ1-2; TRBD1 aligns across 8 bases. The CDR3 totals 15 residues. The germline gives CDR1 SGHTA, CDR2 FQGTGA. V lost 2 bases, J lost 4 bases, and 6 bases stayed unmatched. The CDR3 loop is CASSLGAGGGYGYTF. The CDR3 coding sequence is TGTGCCAGCAGCTTAGGGGCAGGGGGCGGCTATGGCTACACCTTC.

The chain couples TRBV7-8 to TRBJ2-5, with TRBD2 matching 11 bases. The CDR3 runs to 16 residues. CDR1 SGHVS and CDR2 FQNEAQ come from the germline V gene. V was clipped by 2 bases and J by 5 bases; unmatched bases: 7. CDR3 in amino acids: CASSLMALAGGETQYF. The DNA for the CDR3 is TGTGCCAGCAGCTTAATGGCTCTAGCGGGAGGTGAGACCCAGTACTTC. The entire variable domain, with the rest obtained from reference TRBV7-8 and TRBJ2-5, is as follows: GAGVSQSPRYKVAKRGQDVALRCDPISGHVSLFWYQQALGQGPEFLTYFQNEAQLDKSGLPSDRFFAERPEGSVSTLKIQRTQQEDSAVYLCASSLMALAGGETQYFGPGTRLLVL.

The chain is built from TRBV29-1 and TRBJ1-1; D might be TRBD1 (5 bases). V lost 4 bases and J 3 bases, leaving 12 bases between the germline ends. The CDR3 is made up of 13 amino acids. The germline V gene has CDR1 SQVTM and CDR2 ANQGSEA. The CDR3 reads CSVAGFRDTEAFF. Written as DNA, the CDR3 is TGCAGCGTTGCAGGGTTTAGGGACACTGAAGCTTTCTTT.

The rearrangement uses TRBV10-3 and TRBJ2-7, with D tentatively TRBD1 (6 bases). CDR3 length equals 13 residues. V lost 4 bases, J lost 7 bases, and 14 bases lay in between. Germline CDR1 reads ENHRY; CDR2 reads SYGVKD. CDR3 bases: TGTGCCATCAGTGGCACAGGGAAAAAGGAGCAGTACTTC. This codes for CAISGTGKKEQYF.

Here the CDR3 DNA reads TGTGCCAGCTCACCCGCCGACAGGGAAAATGAAAAACTGTTTTTT. This gives the protein CASSPADRENEKLFF. This rearrangement joins TRBV18 to TRBJ1-4, with 7 bases matching TRBD1. CDR3 size: 15 residues. The V gene end was trimmed by 3 bases and the J gene end by 5 bases; junction bases not matched to a gene: 6. Germline lookup yields CDR1 KGHSH and CDR2 LQKENI. Full variable domain (remainder filled in from reference TRBV18 and TRBJ1-4): NAGVMQNPRHLVRRRGQEARLRCSPMKGHSHVYWYRQLPEEGLKFMVYLQKENIIDESGMPKERFSAEFPKEGPSILRIQQVVRGDSAAYFCASSPADRENEKLFFGSGTQLSVL.

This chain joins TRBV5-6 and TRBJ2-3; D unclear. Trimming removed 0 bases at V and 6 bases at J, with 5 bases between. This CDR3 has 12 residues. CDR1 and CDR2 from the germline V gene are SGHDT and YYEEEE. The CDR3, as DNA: TGTGCCAGCAGCTTGGACTTGGATACGCAGTATTTT. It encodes CASSLDLDTQYF.

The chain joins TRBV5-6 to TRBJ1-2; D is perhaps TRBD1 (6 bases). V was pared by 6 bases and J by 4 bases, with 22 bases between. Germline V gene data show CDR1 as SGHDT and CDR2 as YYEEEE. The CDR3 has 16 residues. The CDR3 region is CASTILAPQGSYGYTF. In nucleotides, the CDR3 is TGTGCCAGCACCATACTTGCCCCGCAGGGGAGCTATGGCTACACCTTC. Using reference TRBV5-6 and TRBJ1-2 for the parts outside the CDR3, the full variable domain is DAGVTQSPTHLIKTRGQQVTLRCSPKSGHDTVSWYQQALGQGPQFIFQYYEEEERQRGNFPDRFSGHQFPNYSSELNVNALLLGDSALYLCASTILAPQGSYGYTFGSGTRLTVV.

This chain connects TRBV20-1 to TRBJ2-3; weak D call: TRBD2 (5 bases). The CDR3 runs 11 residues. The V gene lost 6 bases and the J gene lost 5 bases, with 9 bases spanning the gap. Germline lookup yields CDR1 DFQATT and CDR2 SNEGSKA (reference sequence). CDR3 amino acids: CSARRGDTQYF. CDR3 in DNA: TGCAGTGCCAGACGGGGAGATACGCAGTATTTT.

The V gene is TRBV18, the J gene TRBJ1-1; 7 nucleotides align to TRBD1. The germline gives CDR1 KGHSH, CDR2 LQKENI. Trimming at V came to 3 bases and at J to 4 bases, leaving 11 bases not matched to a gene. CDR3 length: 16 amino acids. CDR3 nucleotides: TGTGCCAGCTCACCCAACCCTCAAGGGGGCGTCACTGAAGCTTTCTTT. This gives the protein CASSPNPQGGVTEAFF.

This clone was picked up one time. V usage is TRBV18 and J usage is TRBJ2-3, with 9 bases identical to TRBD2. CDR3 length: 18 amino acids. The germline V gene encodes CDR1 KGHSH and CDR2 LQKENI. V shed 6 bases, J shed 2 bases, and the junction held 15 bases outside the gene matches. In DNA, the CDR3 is TGTGCCAGCTCGACCATGGACCCTCGCGGGAGGGTCACAGATACGCAGTATTTT. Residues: CASSTMDPRGRVTDTQYF.

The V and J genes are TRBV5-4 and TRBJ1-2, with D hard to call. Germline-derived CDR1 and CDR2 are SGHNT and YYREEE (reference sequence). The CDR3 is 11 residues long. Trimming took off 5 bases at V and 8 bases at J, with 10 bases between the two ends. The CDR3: CASSAGRGYTF. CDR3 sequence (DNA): TGTGCCAGCAGTGCCGGCAGGGGCTACACCTTC.

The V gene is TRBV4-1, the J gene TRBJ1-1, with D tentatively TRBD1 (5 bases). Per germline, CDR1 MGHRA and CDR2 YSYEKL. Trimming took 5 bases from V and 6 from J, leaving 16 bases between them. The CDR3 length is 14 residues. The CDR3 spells CASSDGTFGSEAFF. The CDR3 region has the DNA TGCGCCAGCAGCGACGGGACCTTTGGGTCTGAAGCTTTCTTT.

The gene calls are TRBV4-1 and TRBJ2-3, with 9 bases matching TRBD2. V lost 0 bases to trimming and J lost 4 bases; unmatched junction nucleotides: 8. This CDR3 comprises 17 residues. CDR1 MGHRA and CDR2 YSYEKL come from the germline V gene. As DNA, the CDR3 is TGCGCCAGCAGCCAAGATAGGGCGGGAGGGCCATCAGATACGCAGTATTTT. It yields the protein CASSQDRAGGPSDTQYF.

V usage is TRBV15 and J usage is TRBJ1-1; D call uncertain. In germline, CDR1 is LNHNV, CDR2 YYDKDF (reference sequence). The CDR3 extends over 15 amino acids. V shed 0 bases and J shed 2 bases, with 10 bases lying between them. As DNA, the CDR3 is TGTGCCACCAGCAGAGATACCCAGCTAAACACTGAAGCTTTCTTT. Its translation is CATSRDTQLNTEAFF.

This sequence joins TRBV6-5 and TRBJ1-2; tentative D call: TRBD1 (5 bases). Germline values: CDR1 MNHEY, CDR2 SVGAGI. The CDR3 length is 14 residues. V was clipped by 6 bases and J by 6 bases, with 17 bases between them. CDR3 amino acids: CASSPGGIADGYTF. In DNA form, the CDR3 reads TGTGCCAGCAGCCCCGGGGGTATTGCTGATGGCTACACCTTC.

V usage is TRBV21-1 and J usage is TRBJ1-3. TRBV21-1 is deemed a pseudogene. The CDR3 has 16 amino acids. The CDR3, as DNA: TGTGCCAGCAGCAAAGGGGGGCGGGGGCAGGGAAACACCATATATTTT. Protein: CASSKGGRGQGNTIYF.

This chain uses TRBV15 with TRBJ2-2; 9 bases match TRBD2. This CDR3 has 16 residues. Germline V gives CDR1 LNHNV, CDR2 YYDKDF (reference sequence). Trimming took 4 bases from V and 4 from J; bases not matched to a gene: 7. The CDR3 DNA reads TGTGCCACCAGCAACACCCGCGGGAGGGGCACCGGGGAGCTGTTTTTT. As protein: CATSNTRGRGTGELFF.

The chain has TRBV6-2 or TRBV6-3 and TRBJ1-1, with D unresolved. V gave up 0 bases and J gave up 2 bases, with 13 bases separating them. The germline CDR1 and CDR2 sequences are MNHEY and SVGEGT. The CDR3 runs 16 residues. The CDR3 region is CASSYSIGKVNTEAFF. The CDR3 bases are TGTGCCAGCAGTTACTCGATCGGGAAGGTAAACACTGAAGCTTTCTTT.

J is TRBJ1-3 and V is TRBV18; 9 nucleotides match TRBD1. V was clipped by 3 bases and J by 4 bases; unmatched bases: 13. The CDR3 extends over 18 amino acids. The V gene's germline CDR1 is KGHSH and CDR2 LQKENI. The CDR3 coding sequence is TGTGCCAGCTCACCCCCCGCCCGGGACAGGGCGAGCGGAAACACCATATATTTT. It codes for CASSPPARDRASGNTIYF. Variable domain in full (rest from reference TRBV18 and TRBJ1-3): NAGVMQNPRHLVRRRGQEARLRCSPMKGHSHVYWYRQLPEEGLKFMVYLQKENIIDESGMPKERFSAEFPKEGPSILRIQQVVRGDSAAYFCASSPPARDRASGNTIYFGEGSWLTVV.

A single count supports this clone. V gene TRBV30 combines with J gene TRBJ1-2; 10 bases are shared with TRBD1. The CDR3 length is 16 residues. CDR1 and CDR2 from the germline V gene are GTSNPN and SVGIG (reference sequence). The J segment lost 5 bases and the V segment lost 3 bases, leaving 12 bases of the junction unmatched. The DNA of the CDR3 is TGTGCCTGGAGCCCCAAGGACAGGGGGTTGAGGTATGGCTACACCTTC. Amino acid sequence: CAWSPKDRGLRYGYTF.

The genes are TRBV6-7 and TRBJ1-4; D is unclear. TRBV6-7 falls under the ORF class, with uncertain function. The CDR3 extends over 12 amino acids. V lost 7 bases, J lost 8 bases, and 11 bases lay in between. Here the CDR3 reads CASTPDGEKLFF. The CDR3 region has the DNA TGTGCCAGCACCCCCGACGGAGAAAAACTGTTTTTT.

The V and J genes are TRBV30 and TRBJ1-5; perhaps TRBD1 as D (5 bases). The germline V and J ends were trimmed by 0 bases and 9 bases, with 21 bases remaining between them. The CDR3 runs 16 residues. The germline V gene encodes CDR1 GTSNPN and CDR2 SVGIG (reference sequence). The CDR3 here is CAWSVQDKVVSTPQHF. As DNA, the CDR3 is TGTGCCTGGAGTGTACAGGACAAGGTGGTTTCTACGCCCCAGCATTTT.

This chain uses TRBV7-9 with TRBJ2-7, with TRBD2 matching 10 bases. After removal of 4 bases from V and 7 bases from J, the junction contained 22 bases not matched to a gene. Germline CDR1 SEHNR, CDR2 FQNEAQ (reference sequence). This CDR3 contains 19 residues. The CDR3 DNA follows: TGTGCCAGCAGCTCTAAAACTGCACTAGCGGGGCCCCTAGGGAAGGAGCAGTACGTC. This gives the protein CASSSKTALAGPLGKEQYV.